A selection of T cell receptor beta chains follows, all from one sample in a study of Ad26.COV2.S vaccination and SARS-CoV-2 variants. Produced via immunoSEQ multiplex PCR; TCRdb's table is partial and in-frame only. The sample lists about 390,000 clones; approximately 90% were seen once. The sequenced sample was peripheral blood, obtained in a trial of Ad26.COV2.S vaccine versus placebo. These receptors were collected from a person between 18 and 59 years old who received the Ad26.COV2.S COVID-19 vaccine or a placebo. Both conserved end residues are part of each CDR3. Fields, in order: V gene, clone size, J gene, D gene, CDR3 protein, CDR3 DNA. A D gene is named only where the DNA matches it firmly. The listing skips clone size in some rows; elsewhere it reads once, few, many or a size class.

>TRBV6-1|.|TRBJ2-7|TRBD1
CASSELGQGFDEQYF
TGTGCCAGCAGTGAACTGGGACAGGGTTTTGACGAGCAGTACTTC
>TRBV2|once|TRBJ2-1|.
CASSEALGRSYNEQFF
TGTGCCAGCAGTGAAGCGCTGGGCAGGAGCTACAATGAGCAGTTCTTC
>TRBV6-5|.|TRBJ1-2|.
CASTQSALRRGYTF
TGTGCCAGCACCCAAAGTGCCCTTCGAAGGGGCTACACCTTC
>TRBV4-1|.|TRBJ2-1|.
CASSRLPPGLSNEQFF
TGCGCCAGCAGCCGTCTCCCCCCAGGACTCTCTAATGAGCAGTTCTTC
>TRBV7-2|.|TRBJ1-2|.
CASSPSGTYGFYGYTF
TGTGCCAGCAGCCCTTCCGGGACGTATGGTTTCTATGGCTACACCTTC
>TRBV7-9|once|TRBJ2-3|TRBD2
CASSFPSGVVDTQYF
TGTGCCAGCAGCTTTCCTAGCGGGGTTGTAGATACGCAGTATTTT
>TRBV2|.|TRBJ1-5|.
CASSEAANSNQPQHF
TGTGCCAGCAGTGAGGCGGCTAATAGCAATCAGCCCCAGCATTTT
>TRBV15|.|TRBJ2-5|.
CATRGGLNQETQYF
TGTGCCACCAGGGGTGGGCTAAACCAAGAGACCCAGTACTTC
>TRBV11-2|.|TRBJ2-7|.
CASSQTFGSYEQYF
TGTGCCAGCAGCCAGACATTCGGGTCCTACGAGCAGTACTTC
>TRBV6-6|.|TRBJ1-1|.
CASTLGGTEAFF
TGTGCCAGCACTCTGGGGGGCACTGAAGCTTTCTTT
>TRBV23-1|.|TRBJ2-2|.
CASINGGKQNTGELFF
TGCGCCAGCATTAACGGGGGCAAACAGAACACCGGGGAGCTGTTTTTT
>TRBV19|once|TRBJ1-5|.
CATSPGPGAGQPQHF
TGTGCCACTTCGCCGGGACCGGGAGCGGGTCAGCCCCAGCATTTT
>TRBV4-1|.|TRBJ2-7|.
CASSQARGASYEQYF
TGCGCCAGCAGCCAAGCCCGGGGGGCTTCCTACGAGCAGTACTTC
>TRBV3-1/TRBV3-2|.|TRBJ2-1|.
CASSQDLREMDEQFF
TGTGCCAGCAGCCAAGATCTAAGGGAGATGGACGAGCAGTTCTTC
>TRBV5-6|.|TRBJ2-3|.
CASSLGGTALNTDTQYF
TGTGCCAGCAGCTTGGGAGGGACGGCACTCAACACAGATACGCAGTATTTT
>TRBV19|few|TRBJ1-6|TRBD1
CASSEPGTEASPLHF
TGTGCCAGTAGCGAACCGGGGACAGAAGCTTCACCCCTCCACTTT
>TRBV6-5|.|TRBJ1-5|.
CASSYRTGGNQPQHF
TGTGCCAGCAGTTACCGAACCGGTGGCAATCAGCCCCAGCATTTT
>TRBV6-4|.|TRBJ1-6|TRBD1
CASSEQGYSPLHF
TGTGCCAGCAGTGAACAGGGGTACTCACCCCTCCACTTT
>TRBV6-6|.|TRBJ1-5|.
CASSYDRYSNQPQHF
TGTGCCAGCAGTTACGACAGGTATAGCAATCAGCCCCAGCATTTT
>TRBV7-2|.|TRBJ1-3|.
CASSLEPIASSGNTIYF
TGTGCCAGCAGCTTAGAACCCATCGCGAGCTCTGGAAACACCATATATTTT
>TRBV3-1/TRBV3-2|.|TRBJ2-2|TRBD2
CASSQEGLARNTGELFF
TGTGCCAGCAGCCAAGAAGGACTAGCGAGGAACACCGGGGAGCTGTTTTTT
>TRBV2|.|TRBJ2-1|.
CASSNEQFF
TGTGCCAGCAGTAATGAGCAGTTCTTC
>TRBV7-6|.|TRBJ1-1|TRBD1
CASSQWTGPSNTEAFF
TGTGCCAGCAGCCAGTGGACAGGGCCGTCCAACACTGAAGCTTTCTTT
>TRBV3-1/TRBV3-2|.|TRBJ2-2|TRBD2
CASSQVPGLKTGELFF
TGTGCCAGCAGCCAAGTGCCGGGACTAAAAACCGGGGAGCTGTTTTTT
>TRBV27|.|TRBJ1-1|TRBD1
CASSRMREGAYTEAFF
TGTGCCAGCAGCCGTATGCGGGAGGGGGCGTACACTGAAGCTTTCTTT
>TRBV5-1|.|TRBJ1-1|.
CASSLGSQGQNTEAFF
TGCGCCAGCAGCTTGGGGAGTCAGGGCCAGAACACTGAAGCTTTCTTT
>TRBV30|.|TRBJ2-2|.
CAWSLTDPLPNTGELFF
TGTGCCTGGAGTTTAACTGATCCCCTCCCCAACACCGGGGAGCTGTTTTTT
>TRBV6-5|once|TRBJ1-6|.
CASSYSYGSPLHF
TGTGCCAGCAGTTACTCCTATGGCTCACCCCTCCACTTT
>TRBV4-1|.|TRBJ1-1|TRBD1
CASSQQIGQGNTEAFF
TGCGCCAGCAGCCAACAAATCGGACAGGGGAACACTGAAGCTTTCTTT
>TRBV12-3/TRBV12-4|.|TRBJ1-6|.
CASSGWGELHF
TGTGCCAGCAGCGGCTGGGGAGAACTCCACTTT
>TRBV6-2/TRBV6-3|.|TRBJ2-5|.
CASSPYQTQYF
TGTGCCAGCAGTCCCTACCAGACCCAGTACTTC
>TRBV7-8|.|TRBJ2-1|.
CASSLEFVSYNEQFF
TGTGCCAGCAGCTTAGAATTTGTCTCCTACAATGAGCAGTTCTTC
>TRBV6-5|.|TRBJ1-3|.
CASSYSRRGSGNTIYF
TGTGCCAGCAGTTACTCCCGGCGGGGCTCTGGAAACACCATATATTTT
>TRBV12-3/TRBV12-4|.|TRBJ2-1|.
CASSFFDEQFF
TGTGCCAGCAGTTTTTTCGATGAGCAGTTCTTC
>TRBV5-1|.|TRBJ2-5|.
CASSLGTDQETQYF
TGCGCCAGCAGCTTGGGGACAGACCAAGAGACCCAGTACTTC
>TRBV7-2|.|TRBJ2-5|TRBD1
CASSNRGRRETQYF
TGTGCCAGCTCAAACAGGGGGCGCCGGGAGACCCAGTACTTC
>TRBV28|.|TRBJ1-1|.
CASNENTEAFF
TGTGCCAGCAATGAGAACACTGAAGCTTTCTTT
>TRBV27|.|TRBJ1-6|.
CASSLGGYNSPLHF
TGTGCCAGCAGTTTAGGCGGTTATAATTCACCCCTCCACTTT
>TRBV5-4|.|TRBJ2-1|.
CASSPPGRNEQFF
TGTGCCAGCAGCCCCCCCGGTCGCAATGAGCAGTTCTTC
>TRBV7-9|.|TRBJ2-7|.
CASSLLKGATSEQYF
TGTGCCAGCAGCTTATTGAAGGGTGCTACATCCGAGCAGTACTTC
>TRBV7-2|.|TRBJ2-5|TRBD1
CASSLDRVRETQYF
TGTGCCAGCAGCCTGGACAGGGTTAGGGAGACCCAGTACTTC
>TRBV6-6|.|TRBJ2-5|TRBD2
CASSDSGSQETQYF
TGTGCCAGCAGTGATAGCGGGTCCCAAGAGACCCAGTACTTC
>TRBV4-1|.|TRBJ1-2|TRBD1
CASSQDGQAITGGYTF
TGCGCCAGCAGCCAGGACGGACAGGCTATTACTGGTGGCTACACCTTC
>TRBV4-3|once|TRBJ1-4|.
CASSQDLVGDKLFF
TGCGCCAGCAGCCAAGATCTGGTCGGGGATAAACTGTTTTTT
>TRBV9|.|TRBJ2-3|.
CASSPRTRPDTQYF
TGTGCCAGCAGCCCCCGGACTCGGCCAGATACGCAGTATTTT
>TRBV7-9|.|TRBJ2-2|TRBD1
CASSHAQGVGIGELFF
TGTGCCAGCAGCCATGCACAGGGGGTCGGTATCGGGGAGCTGTTTTTT
>TRBV2|.|TRBJ2-5|.
CASSDFGAGVQETQYF
TGTGCCAGCAGTGACTTTGGGGCAGGGGTCCAAGAGACCCAGTACTTC
>TRBV6-1|.|TRBJ1-2|.
CASSDMGSGANYGYTF
TGTGCCAGCAGTGATATGGGGTCGGGGGCAAACTATGGCTACACCTTC
>TRBV2|many|TRBJ2-7|.
CASSASYYEQYF
TGTGCCAGCAGTGCAAGTTACTACGAGCAGTACTTC
>TRBV6-1|.|TRBJ1-1|.
CASSEPGDTEAFF
TGTGCCAGCAGTGAACCGGGTGACACTGAAGCTTTCTTT
>TRBV6-1|.|TRBJ1-2|.
CASSEHQYGYTF
TGTGCCAGCAGTGAACATCAGTATGGCTACACCTTC
>TRBV7-2|.|TRBJ2-3|TRBD1
CASSLEWTGYSDTQYF
TGTGCCAGCAGCTTAGAGTGGACAGGATATTCAGATACGCAGTATTTT
>TRBV12-5|.|TRBJ1-1|.
CASGLATGVEAFF
TGTGCTAGTGGTTTGGCTACAGGCGTAGAAGCTTTCTTT
>TRBV30|.|TRBJ2-7|TRBD1
CAWSRDSYEQYF
TGTGCCTGGAGTAGGGACAGCTACGAGCAGTACTTC
>TRBV5-4|.|TRBJ1-4|TRBD1
CASSMDRVNEKLFF
TGTGCCAGCAGCATGGACAGGGTAAATGAAAAACTGTTTTTT
>TRBV20-1|.|TRBJ1-2|.
CSGRSGYGYTF
TGCAGCGGTCGCAGCGGCTATGGCTACACCTTC
>TRBV7-9|.|TRBJ2-7|.
CASSSPRASARPPYEQYF
TGTGCCAGCAGCTCCCCTCGGGCTAGCGCCAGACCCCCCTACGAGCAGTACTTC